Described below is a single T cell receptor (beta chain) sequence and its context. V was trimmed by 1 base and J by 4 bases, leaving 7 bases between them. CDR1 SGHTA and CDR2 FQGTGA come from the germline V gene. The CDR3 contains 13 residues. This sample is drawn from a study of blood T cell repertoires in COVID-19. Study-wide context: The study drew acute and convalescent COVID-19 samples from the United States, Italy and Spain. T cells, B-cell-depleted T cells, or PBMCs provided the cDNA or gDNA that served as material.

All enrollees were about 18 to 89 years old and from 20 to 25 US areas. Authors' data handling: The assay estimated nucleated cells by amplifying reference gene primers. Some clones are missing from TCRdb's copy, which holds only in-frame ones; the method was immunoSEQ multiplex PCR. V and J calls and clone size are those listed in that table; D and trimming were worked out from the DNA. Here the sample spans 190,000 or so clones, about 91% being singletons. Sample: PBMCs or T cells enriched from blood (not recorded which). The chain couples TRBV7-3 to TRBJ2-5; a weak D match, TRBD2 (5 bases). This TCR came from a man aged 18-30 years with acute COVID-19. The CDR3 DNA follows: TGTGCCAGCAGCTTAAATCGGGGAGAGACCCAGTACTTC. It codes for CASSLNRGETQYF.